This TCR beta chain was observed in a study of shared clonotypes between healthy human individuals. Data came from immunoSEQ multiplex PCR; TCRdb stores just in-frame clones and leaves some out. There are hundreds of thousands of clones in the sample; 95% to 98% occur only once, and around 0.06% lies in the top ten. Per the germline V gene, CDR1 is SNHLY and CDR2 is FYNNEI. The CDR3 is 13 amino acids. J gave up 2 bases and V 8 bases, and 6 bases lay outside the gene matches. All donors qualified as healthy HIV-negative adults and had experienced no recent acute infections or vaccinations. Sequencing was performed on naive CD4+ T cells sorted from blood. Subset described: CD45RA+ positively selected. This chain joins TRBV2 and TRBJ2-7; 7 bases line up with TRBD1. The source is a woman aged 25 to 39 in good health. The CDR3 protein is CASHPGQPYEQYF. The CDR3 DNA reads TGTGCCAGCCACCCGGGACAGCCCTACGAGCAGTACTTC.